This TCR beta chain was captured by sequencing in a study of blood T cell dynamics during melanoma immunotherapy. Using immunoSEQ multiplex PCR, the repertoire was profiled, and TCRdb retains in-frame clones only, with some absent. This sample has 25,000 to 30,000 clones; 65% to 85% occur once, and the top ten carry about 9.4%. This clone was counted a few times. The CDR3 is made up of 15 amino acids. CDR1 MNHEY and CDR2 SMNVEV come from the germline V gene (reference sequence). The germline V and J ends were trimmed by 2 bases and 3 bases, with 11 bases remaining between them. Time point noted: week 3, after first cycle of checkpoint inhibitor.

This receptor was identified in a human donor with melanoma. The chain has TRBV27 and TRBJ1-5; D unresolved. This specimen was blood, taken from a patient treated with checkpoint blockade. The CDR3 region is CASSLTTDHNQPQHF. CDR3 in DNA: TGTGCCAGCAGTTTAACCACGGACCACAATCAGCCCCAGCATTTT.